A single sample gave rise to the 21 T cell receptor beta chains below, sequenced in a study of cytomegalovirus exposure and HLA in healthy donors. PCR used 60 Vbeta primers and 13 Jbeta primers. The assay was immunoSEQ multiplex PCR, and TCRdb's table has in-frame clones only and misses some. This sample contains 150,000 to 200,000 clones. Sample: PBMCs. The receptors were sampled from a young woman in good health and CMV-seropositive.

The CDR3 nucleotides read TGCGCCAGCAGCCTTACCGGACTAGCGGGGGCTCAAGAGACCCAGTACTTC. The encoded protein is CASSLTGLAGAQETQYF. J is TRBJ2-5 and V is TRBV4-3; 13 nucleotides line up with TRBD2. V gave up 4 bases and J gave up 2 bases; unmatched junction bases: 7. Germline V gene lookup returns CDR1 LGHNA and CDR2 YSLEER. The length of the CDR3 is 17 residues.

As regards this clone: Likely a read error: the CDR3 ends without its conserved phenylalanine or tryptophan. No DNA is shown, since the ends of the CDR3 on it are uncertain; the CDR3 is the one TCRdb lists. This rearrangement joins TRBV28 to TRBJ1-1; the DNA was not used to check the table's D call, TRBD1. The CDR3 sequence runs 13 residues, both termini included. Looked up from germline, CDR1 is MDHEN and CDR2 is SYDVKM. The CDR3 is CASSSGPTGPISL.

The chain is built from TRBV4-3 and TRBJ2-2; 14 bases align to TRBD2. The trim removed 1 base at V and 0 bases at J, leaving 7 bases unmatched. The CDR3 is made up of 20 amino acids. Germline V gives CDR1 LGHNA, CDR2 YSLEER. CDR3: CASSQGLAGGAFANTGELFF. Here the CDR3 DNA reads TGCGCCAGCAGCCAAGGACTAGCGGGGGGGGCATTCGCGAACACCGGGGAGCTGTTTTTT.

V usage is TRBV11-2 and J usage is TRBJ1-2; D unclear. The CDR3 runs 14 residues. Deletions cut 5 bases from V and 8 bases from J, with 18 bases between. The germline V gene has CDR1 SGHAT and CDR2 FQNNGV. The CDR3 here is CASSHGKSMRGYTF. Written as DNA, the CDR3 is TGTGCCAGCAGCCACGGGAAATCAATGCGAGGCTACACCTTC.

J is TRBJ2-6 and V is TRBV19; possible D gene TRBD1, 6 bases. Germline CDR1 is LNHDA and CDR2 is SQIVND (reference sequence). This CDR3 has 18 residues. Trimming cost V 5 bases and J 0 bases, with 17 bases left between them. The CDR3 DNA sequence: TGTGCCAGTAGTTACCTCGGACAGTTTGGCTCTGGGGCCAACGTCCTGACTTTC. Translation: CASSYLGQFGSGANVLTF.

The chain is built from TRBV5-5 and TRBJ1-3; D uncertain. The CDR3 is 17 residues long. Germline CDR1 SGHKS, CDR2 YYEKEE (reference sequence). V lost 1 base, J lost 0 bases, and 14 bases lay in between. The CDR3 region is CASSLFSGWASGNTIYF. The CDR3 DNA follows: TGTGCCAGCAGCTTGTTTTCAGGTTGGGCCTCTGGAAACACCATATATTTT.

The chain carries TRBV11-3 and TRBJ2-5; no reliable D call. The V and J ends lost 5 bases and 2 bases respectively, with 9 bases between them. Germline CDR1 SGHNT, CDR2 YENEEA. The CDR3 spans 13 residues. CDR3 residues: CASSGQKQETQYF. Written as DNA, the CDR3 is TGTGCCAGCAGCGGGCAGAAACAAGAGACCCAGTACTTC.

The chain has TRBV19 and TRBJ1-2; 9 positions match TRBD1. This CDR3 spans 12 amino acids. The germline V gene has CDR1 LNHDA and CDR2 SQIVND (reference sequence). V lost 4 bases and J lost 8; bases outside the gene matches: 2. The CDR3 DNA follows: TGTGCCAGTAGTACGGGGACAGGGGGCTACACCTTC. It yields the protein CASSTGTGGYTF.

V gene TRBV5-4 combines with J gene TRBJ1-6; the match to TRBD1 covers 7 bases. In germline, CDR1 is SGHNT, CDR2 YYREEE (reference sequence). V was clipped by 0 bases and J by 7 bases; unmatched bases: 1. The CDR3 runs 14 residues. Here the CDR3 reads CASSLEGGNSPLHF. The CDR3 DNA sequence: TGTGCCAGCAGCTTGGAAGGGGGCAATTCACCCCTCCACTTT.

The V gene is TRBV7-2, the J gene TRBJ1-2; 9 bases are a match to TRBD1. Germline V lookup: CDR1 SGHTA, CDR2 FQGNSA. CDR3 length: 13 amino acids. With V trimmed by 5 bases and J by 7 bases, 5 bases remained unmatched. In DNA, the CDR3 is TGTGCCAGCAGCGGACAGGGGCTGGGTGGCTACACCTTC. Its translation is CASSGQGLGGYTF.

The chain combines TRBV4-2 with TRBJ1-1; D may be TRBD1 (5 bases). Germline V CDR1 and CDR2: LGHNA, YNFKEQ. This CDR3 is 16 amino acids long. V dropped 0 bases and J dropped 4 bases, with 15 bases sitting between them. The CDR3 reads CASSQDKGREVTEAFF. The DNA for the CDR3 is TGTGCCAGCAGCCAAGATAAGGGCAGGGAGGTCACTGAAGCTTTCTTT.

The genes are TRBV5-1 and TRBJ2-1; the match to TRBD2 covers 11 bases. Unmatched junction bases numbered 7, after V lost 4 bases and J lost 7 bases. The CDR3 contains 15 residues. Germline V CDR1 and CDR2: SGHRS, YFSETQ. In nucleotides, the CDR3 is TGCGCCAGCAGCGTCCTAGCGGGGGGAATTAATGAGCAGTTCTTC. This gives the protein CASSVLAGGINEQFF.

In DNA form, the CDR3 reads TGTGCCAGCCAGGGACTAGCGGGAGGGGGGAGCTACAATGAGCAGTTCTTC. Amino acids: CASQGLAGGGSYNEQFF. The rearrangement links TRBV7-9 to TRBJ2-1; 16 nucleotides agree with TRBD2. This CDR3 has 17 amino acids. CDR1 is SEHNR and CDR2 is FQNEAQ in the germline V gene (reference sequence). Trimming cost V 8 bases and J 3 bases; bases outside gene matches: 7.

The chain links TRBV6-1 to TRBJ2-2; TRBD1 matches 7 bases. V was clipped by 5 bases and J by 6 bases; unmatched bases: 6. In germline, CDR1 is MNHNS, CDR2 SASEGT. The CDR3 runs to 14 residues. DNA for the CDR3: TGTGCCAGCAGTAAAGGGGGCTCGGCCGGGGAGCTGTTTTTT. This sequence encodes CASSKGGSAGELFF.

The CDR3 region is CASSLITGTEAFF. In DNA, the CDR3 is TGTGCCAGCAGCTTGATAACGGGCACTGAAGCTTTCTTT. This chain uses TRBV5-5 with TRBJ1-1; D is unresolved. This CDR3 contains 13 residues. Germline lookup yields CDR1 SGHKS and CDR2 YYEKEE (reference sequence). V lost 1 base and J 4 bases, leaving 8 bases between the germline ends.

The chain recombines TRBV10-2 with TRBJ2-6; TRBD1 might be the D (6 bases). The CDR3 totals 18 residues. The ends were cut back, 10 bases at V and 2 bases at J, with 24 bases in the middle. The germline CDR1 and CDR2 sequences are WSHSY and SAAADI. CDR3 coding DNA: TGCGCCACCCAAGAAGTGGACAGCTTCCGCCCTGGGGCCAACGTCCTGACTTTC. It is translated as CATQEVDSFRPGANVLTF.

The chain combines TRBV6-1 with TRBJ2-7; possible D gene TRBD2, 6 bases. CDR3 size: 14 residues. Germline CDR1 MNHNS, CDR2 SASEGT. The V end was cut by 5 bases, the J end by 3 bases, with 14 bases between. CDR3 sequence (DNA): TGTGCCAGCAGTCGGGAGAGGGGAAACTACGAGCAGTACTTC. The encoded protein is CASSRERGNYEQYF.

The CDR3 DNA reads as TGTGCCAGCAGCTCCACCCCAGGGTTTGACAAAAACATTCAGTACTTC. Amino acid sequence: CASSSTPGFDKNIQYF. This sequence joins TRBV11-2 and TRBJ2-4; D may be TRBD1 (5 bases). The CDR3 runs 16 residues. The V gene lost 4 bases and the J gene lost 3 bases, with 16 bases spanning the gap. The germline gives CDR1 SGHAT, CDR2 FQNNGV. The entire variable domain, with the rest obtained from reference TRBV11-2 and TRBJ2-4, is as follows: EAGVAQSPRYKIIEKRQSVAFWCNPISGHATLYWYQQILGQGPKLLIQFQNNGVVDDSQLPKDRFSAERLKGVDSTLKIQPAKLEDSAVYLCASSSTPGFDKNIQYFGAGTRLSVL.

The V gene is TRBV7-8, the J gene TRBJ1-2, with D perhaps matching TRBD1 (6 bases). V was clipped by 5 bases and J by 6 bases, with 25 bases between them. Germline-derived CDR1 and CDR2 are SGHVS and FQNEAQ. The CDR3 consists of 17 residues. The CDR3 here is CASSLYRDKGFEDGYTF. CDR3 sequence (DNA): TGTGCCAGCAGCCTTTACCGGGACAAGGGTTTTGAGGATGGCTACACCTTC.

CDR3 in amino acids: CASSIGTGDQPQHF. The CDR3 DNA reads as TGTGCCAGCAGCATCGGGACAGGGGATCAGCCCCAGCATTTT. The gene calls are TRBV7-8 and TRBJ1-5; 10 bases are a match to TRBD1. Germline lookup yields CDR1 SGHVS and CDR2 FQNEAQ. The length of the CDR3 is 14 residues. Germline trimming cut 5 bases from V and 5 bases from J; bases unmatched to any gene: 3. The full variable domain, in which reference TRBV7-8 and TRBJ1-5 provide the parts outside the CDR3, is GAGVSQSPRYKVAKRGQDVALRCDPISGHVSLFWYQQALGQGPEFLTYFQNEAQLDKSGLPSDRFFAERPEGSVSTLKIQRTQQEDSAVYLCASSIGTGDQPQHFGDGTRLSIL.

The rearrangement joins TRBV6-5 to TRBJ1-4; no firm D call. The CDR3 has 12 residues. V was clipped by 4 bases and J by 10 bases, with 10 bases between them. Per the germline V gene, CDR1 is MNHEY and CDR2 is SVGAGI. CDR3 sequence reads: CASSSIGRKLFF. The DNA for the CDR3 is TGTGCCAGCAGTTCCATCGGTCGAAAACTGTTTTTT.